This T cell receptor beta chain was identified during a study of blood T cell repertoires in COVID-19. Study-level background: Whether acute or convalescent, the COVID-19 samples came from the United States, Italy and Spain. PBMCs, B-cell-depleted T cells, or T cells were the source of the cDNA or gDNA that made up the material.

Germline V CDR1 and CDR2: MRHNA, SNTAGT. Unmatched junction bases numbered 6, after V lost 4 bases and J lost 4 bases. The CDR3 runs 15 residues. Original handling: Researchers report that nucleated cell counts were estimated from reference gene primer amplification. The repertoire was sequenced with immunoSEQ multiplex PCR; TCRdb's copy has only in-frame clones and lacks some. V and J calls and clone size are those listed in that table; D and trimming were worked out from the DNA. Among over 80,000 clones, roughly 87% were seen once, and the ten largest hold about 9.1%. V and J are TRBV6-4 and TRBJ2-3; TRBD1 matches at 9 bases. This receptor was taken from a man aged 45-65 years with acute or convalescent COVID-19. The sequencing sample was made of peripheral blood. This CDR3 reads CASSAQGALADTQYF. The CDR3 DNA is TGTGCCAGCAGTGCACAGGGGGCTCTCGCAGATACGCAGTATTTT.